This TCR beta chain was identified in a study of blood T cell repertoires in COVID-19. Study as a whole: The United States, Italy and Spain provided the acute and convalescent COVID-19 samples. PBMCs, B-cell-depleted T cells, or T cells were the source of the cDNA or gDNA that made up the material.

Seattle patient enrollment occurred during active infection, with longitudinal follow-up thereafter. V shed 1 base, J shed 7 bases, and the junction held 9 bases outside the gene matches. Germline V gene sequence: CDR1 MNHEY, CDR2 SVGAGI. CDR3 length: 16 amino acids. How the authors handled the data: Researchers report that nucleated cell counts were estimated from reference gene primer amplification. Some clones are missing from TCRdb's copy, which holds only in-frame ones; the method was immunoSEQ multiplex PCR. The V and J calls and the clone size are those of that table, but D and trimming were determined from the DNA. The sample includes approximately 170,000 clones, less than 90% seen only once; the top ten take about 10%.

The sequenced material came from peripheral blood. V and J are TRBV6-5 and TRBJ1-5; 8 positions match TRBD1. The TCR originated in a woman aged 60-75 years with COVID-19, enrolled during active disease. In nucleotides, the CDR3 is TGTGCCAGCAGTTACTTAGCCGACAGGGGAGGACAGCCCCAGCATTTT. Translating gives CASSYLADRGGQPQHF.